This entry features one T cell receptor (beta chain) sequence. This sample was taken from a study of blood T cell repertoires in COVID-19. Looking at the study overall: Spain, Italy and the United States supplied samples that represented acute and convalescent COVID-19. T cells, B-cell-depleted T cells, or PBMCs supplied cDNA or gDNA.

Germline V gene data show CDR1 as SGHTA and CDR2 as FQGTGA. The CDR3 loop spans 16 amino acids. The V end was cut by 0 bases, the J end by 0 bases, with 9 bases between. Source study methods: Researchers report that nucleated cell counts were estimated from reference gene primer amplification. Clones were sequenced by immunoSEQ multiplex PCR, and TCRdb holds only the in-frame ones, with some missing. The D gene and trimming were derived from the DNA, and the V and J assignments and clone size from that table. This sample yields about 140,000 clones, of which around nine tenths are seen a single time; approximately 10% belongs to the top ten.

This sequence originates from a man aged 45-65 years with active or convalescent COVID-19. What was sequenced was peripheral blood. The V call is TRBV7-3, the J call TRBJ1-3; the D gene is possibly TRBD1 (6 bases). The CDR3 here is CASSLTRRGSGNTIYF. In DNA form, the CDR3 reads TGTGCCAGCAGCTTAACCCGCAGGGGCTCTGGAAACACCATATATTTT.